This T cell receptor beta chain emerged from a study of shared clonotypes between healthy human individuals. The study separated CD4+ cells into CD45RA+ naive and CD45RA-negative memory subsets. Libraries were prepared by immunoSEQ multiplex PCR; TCRdb keeps only in-frame clonotypes and omits some of them. Of fewer than 1.4 million clones in the sample, approximately 78% were seen once. Worth noting for this clone: The junction and the germline gene differ at one end; a read error may be behind it.

The clonotype originates from a man aged 18 to 29 in good health. Some clones in this sample may be carry-over from other donors' samples. Sequenced: memory CD4+ T cells from PBMCs. Subset given: CD45RA-negative fraction.

The CDR3: CASSRDGLGRKF. In DNA, the CDR3 is TGCGCCAGCAGCCGGGATGGTTTGGGACGGAAATTT. The gene calls are TRBV4-1 and TRBJ1-4; D may be TRBD1 (5 bases). The germline gives CDR1 MGHRA, CDR2 YSYEKL. The length of the CDR3 is 12 residues.